This record covers a single TCR beta chain. What it recognizes is unknown. It was by 5' RACE with UMI labels that the TRB cDNA libraries were prepared. TCRdb reprocessed the 5' RACE reads, keeping one entry per CDR3 protein, no DNA. Here the sample table reports some 9,600 distinct CDR3 sequences. This record comes from a study of CXCR3-negative and CXCR3-positive naive CD8 T cells. The overall study: Cumulative TRB read yield was approximately 135 million, averaging about 1.5 +/- 0.3 million per library.

Findings and limits, study-wide: Naive subsets expressed similar surface CD5; TRB CDR3 features served to infer TCR strength. Comparison of naive CXCR3-negative and CXCR3-positive cells revealed similar TRBV-TRBJ usage, while memory cells differed.

Germline V gives CDR1 MNHNY, CDR2 SVGAGI (reference sequence). This CDR3 comprises 14 residues. J is TRBJ1-1 and V is TRBV6-6; TCRdb picks TRBD1, but there is no DNA to check that call. The specimen sequenced was naive CXCR3- CD8+ T cells from blood. Subset meaning: CD45RO-CCR7+CD27+CD95- naive CD8+ T cells lacking CXCR3 (TNR3-). The sequence was collected from a human donor in good health. Some clones in this sample may be carry-over from other donors' samples. The CDR3 loop reads CAGSGTVSGTEAFF.